The 5 T cell receptor beta chains given below trace back to one sample, sequenced in a study of blood T cell repertoires in COVID-19. The data were produced by immunoSEQ multiplex PCR, yet TCRdb's version contains in-frame clones alone and is incomplete. Of approximately 35,000 clones detected, approximately 85% appear once; the ten largest clones hold under 8.5%. Sequenced input: peripheral blood. The receptor set was obtained from a man aged 55-75 years with active COVID-19.

This clone was recorded a few times. The chain links TRBV19 to TRBJ1-4; D is uncertain. Germline values: CDR1 LNHDA, CDR2 SQIVND (reference sequence). The CDR3 runs to 14 residues. The germline V and J ends were trimmed by 7 bases and 5 bases, with 14 bases remaining between them. CDR3 amino acids: CASKFAELNEKLFF. The CDR3 DNA reads as TGTGCCAGTAAGTTCGCGGAATTGAATGAAAAACTGTTTTTT.

The J gene is TRBJ2-7, the V gene TRBV18; the D gene is possibly TRBD1 (6 bases). CDR1 and CDR2 (germline): KGHSH, LQKENI. CDR3 size: 14 residues. Deletions cut 4 bases from V and 3 bases from J, with 13 bases between. CDR3 sequence (DNA): TGTGCCAGCTCACGGCTCCAGGACAGCTACGAGCAGTACTTC. It codes for CASSRLQDSYEQYF.

V usage is TRBV7-9 and J usage is TRBJ1-4; D possibly corresponds to TRBD1 (5 bases). Trimming took 5 bases from V and 0 from J, leaving 13 bases between them. Germline-derived CDR1 and CDR2 are SEHNR and FQNEAQ (reference sequence). CDR3 length equals 16 residues. As DNA, the CDR3 is TGTGCCAGCAGCATTCGACAGTCCGCAACTAATGAAAAACTGTTTTTT. Encoded protein: CASSIRQSATNEKLFF. Looking up the rest from reference TRBV7-9 and TRBJ1-4 gives the full variable domain: DTGVSQNPRHKITKRGQNVTFRCDPISEHNRLYWYRQTLGQGPEFLTYFQNEAQLEKSRLLSDRFSAERPKGSFSTLEIQRTEQGDSAMYLCASSIRQSATNEKLFFGSGTQLSVL.

The V gene is TRBV9, the J gene TRBJ1-3; no firm D call. The CDR3 sequence is 15 residues long. The V gene's germline CDR1 is SGDLS and CDR2 YYNGEE. V was shortened by 4 bases and J by 0 bases, with 11 bases between the two germline ends. For the CDR3, the DNA is TGTGCCAGCAGCACTTCGTACTCCTCTGGAAACACCATATATTTT. This encodes CASSTSYSSGNTIYF.

The chain combines TRBV9 with TRBJ2-5; 8 bases map to TRBD2. Germline lookup yields CDR1 SGDLS and CDR2 YYNGEE. The CDR3 is 16 amino acids. V lost 0 bases and J lost 6; bases outside the gene matches: 10. The CDR3 loop reads CASSVGTAGGLKTQYF. CDR3 DNA: TGTGCCAGCAGCGTAGGAACCGCGGGAGGTCTAAAGACCCAGTACTTC.